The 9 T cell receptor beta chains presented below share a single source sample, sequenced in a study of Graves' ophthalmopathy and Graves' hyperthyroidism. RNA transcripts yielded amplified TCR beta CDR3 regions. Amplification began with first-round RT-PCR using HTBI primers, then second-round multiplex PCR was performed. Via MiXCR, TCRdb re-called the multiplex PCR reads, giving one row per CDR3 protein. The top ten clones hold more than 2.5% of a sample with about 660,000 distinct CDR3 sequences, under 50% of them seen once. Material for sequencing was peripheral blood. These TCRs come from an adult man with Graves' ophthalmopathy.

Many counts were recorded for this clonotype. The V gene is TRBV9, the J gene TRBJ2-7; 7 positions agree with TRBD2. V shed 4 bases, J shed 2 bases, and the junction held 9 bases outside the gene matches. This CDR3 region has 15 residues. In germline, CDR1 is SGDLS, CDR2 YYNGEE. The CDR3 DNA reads TGTGCCAGCAGCAGAAGCGGGGCCACGACCTACGAGCAGTACTTC. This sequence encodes CASSRSGATTYEQYF. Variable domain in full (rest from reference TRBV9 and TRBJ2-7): DSGVTQTPKHLITATGQRVTLRCSPRSGDLSVYWYQQSLDQGLQFLIQYYNGEERAKGNILERFSAQQFPDLHSELNLSSLELGDSALYFCASSRSGATTYEQYFGPGTRLTVT.

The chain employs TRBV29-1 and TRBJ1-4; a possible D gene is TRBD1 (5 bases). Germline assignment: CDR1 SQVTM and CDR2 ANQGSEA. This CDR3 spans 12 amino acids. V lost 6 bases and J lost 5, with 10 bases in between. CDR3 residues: CSVGHLNEKLFF. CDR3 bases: TGCAGCGTCGGACATTTGAATGAAAAACTGTTTTTT.

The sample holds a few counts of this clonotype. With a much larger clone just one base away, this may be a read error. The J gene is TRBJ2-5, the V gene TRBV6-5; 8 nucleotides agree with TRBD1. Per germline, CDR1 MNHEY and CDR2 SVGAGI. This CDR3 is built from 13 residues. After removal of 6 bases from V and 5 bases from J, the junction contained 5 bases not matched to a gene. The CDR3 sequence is CASSPGGWETQYF. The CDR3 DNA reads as TGTGCCAGCAGCCCAGGGGGCTGGGAGACCCAGTACTTC.

The CDR3 loop is CASSQDFQGRPTEAFF. CDR3 bases: TGTGCCAGCAGCCAAGATTTCCAGGGGCGCCCCACTGAAGCTTTCTTT. The chain couples TRBV9 to TRBJ1-1, with D possibly matching TRBD1 (6 bases). This CDR3 has 16 residues. Trimming took 4 bases from V and 4 from J, leaving 20 bases between them. Germline V lookup: CDR1 SGDLS, CDR2 YYNGEE.

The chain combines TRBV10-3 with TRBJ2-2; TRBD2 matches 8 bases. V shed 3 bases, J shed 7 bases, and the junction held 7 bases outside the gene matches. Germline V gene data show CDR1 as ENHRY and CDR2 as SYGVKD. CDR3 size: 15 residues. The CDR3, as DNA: TGTGCCATCAGTGAAAGGGGACTAGACTACGGGGAGCTGTTTTTT. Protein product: CAISERGLDYGELFF.

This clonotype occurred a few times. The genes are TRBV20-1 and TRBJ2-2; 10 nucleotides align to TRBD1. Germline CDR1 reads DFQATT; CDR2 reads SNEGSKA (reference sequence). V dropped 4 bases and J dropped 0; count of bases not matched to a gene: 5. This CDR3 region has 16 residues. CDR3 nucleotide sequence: TGCAGTGCTAAAGACAGGGGGCCTACGAACACCGGGGAGCTGTTTTTT. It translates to CSAKDRGPTNTGELFF.

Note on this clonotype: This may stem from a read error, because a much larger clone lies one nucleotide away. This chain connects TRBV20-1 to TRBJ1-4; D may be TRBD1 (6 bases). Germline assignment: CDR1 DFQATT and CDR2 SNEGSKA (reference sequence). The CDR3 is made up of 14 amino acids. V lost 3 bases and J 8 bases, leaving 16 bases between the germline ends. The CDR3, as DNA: TGCAGTGCTAGTGCAATAGGGGGTTGGGAAAAACTGTTTTTT. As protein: CSASAIGGWEKLFF.

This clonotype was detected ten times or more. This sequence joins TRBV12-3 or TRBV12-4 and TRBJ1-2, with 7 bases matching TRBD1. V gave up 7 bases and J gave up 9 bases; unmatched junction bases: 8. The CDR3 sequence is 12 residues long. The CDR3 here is CASTRTGGSYTF. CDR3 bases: TGTGCCAGCACCCGGACAGGAGGTAGCTACACCTTC.

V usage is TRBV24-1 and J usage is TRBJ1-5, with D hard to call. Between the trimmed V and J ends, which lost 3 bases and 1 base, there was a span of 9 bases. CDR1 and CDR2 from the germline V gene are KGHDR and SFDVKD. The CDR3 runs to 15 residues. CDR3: CATSDGLLSNQPQHF. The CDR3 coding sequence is TGTGCCACCAGTGATGGACTCCTAAGCAATCAGCCCCAGCATTTT.